Presented here are 10 T cell receptor beta chains from one specimen sequenced in a study of cytomegalovirus exposure and HLA in healthy donors. The study ran its PCR with 60 Vbeta and 13 Jbeta primers. Here immunoSEQ multiplex PCR was the method, and the copy in TCRdb shows in-frame clones only, minus some. Of under 200,000 clones detected, 75% to 85% appear once; the ten largest clones hold 0.35% to 0.5%. Sequencing input: PBMCs. These receptors originate from a male donor in good health and CMV-seropositive.

This chain links TRBV27 with TRBJ1-5; 8 nucleotides match TRBD1. V trimming: 6 bases; J trimming: 4 bases; junction bases outside the gene matches: 8. Germline V gives CDR1 MNHEY, CDR2 SMNVEV (reference sequence). This CDR3 has 15 residues. The CDR3 region has the DNA TGTGCCAGCAGGGCTGGACAGGGAATAAATCAGCCCCAGCATTTT. Protein sequence: CASRAGQGINQPQHF.

As regards this clone: At one boundary the junction diverges from the germline segment, which might be a read error. This rearrangement joins TRBV2 to TRBJ1-2, with 10 bases identical to TRBD1. Germline V lookup: CDR1 SNHLY, CDR2 FYNNEI. There are 13 residues in the CDR3. The CDR3 coding sequence is TGTGCCAGCAGGGAGACAGGGGGCGGAGGCTACGCCTTC. Translating it yields CASRETGGGGYAF.

In DNA form, the CDR3 reads TGTGCCAGTAGTATGAAGGGGTTGAGCAATCAGCCCCAGCATTTT. Its protein is CASSMKGLSNQPQHF. The chain couples TRBV19 to TRBJ1-5; perhaps TRBD1 as D (5 bases). Germline V CDR1 and CDR2: LNHDA, SQIVND (reference sequence). This CDR3 has 15 amino acids. The V end was cut by 3 bases, the J end by 1 base, with 10 bases between. Together with reference TRBV19 and TRBJ1-5, the CDR3 gives the full variable domain: DGGITQSPKYLFRKEGQNVTLSCEQNLNHDAMYWYRQDPGQGLRLIYYSQIVNDFQKGDIAEGYSVSREKKESFPLTVTSAQKNPTAFYLCASSMKGLSNQPQHFGDGTRLSIL.

The chain employs TRBV6-6 and TRBJ1-6; TRBD1 matches at 7 bases. The CDR3 totals 16 residues. V lost 5 bases and J lost 8; bases outside the gene matches: 12. The germline CDR1 and CDR2 sequences are MNHNY and SVGAGI (reference sequence). The CDR3 is CASSPITGAGDSPLHF. The CDR3, as DNA: TGTGCCAGCAGTCCAATCACAGGGGCCGGGGATTCACCCCTCCACTTT.

The chain couples TRBV30 to TRBJ2-6, with D tentatively TRBD2 (6 bases). CDR3 length: 13 residues. Trimming left V 8 bases short and J 0 bases short, with 8 bases between. Germline CDR1 is GTSNPN and CDR2 is SVGIG (reference sequence). The CDR3 coding sequence is TGTGCCGGGGGGAGCTCTGGGGCCAACGTCCTGACTTTC. It codes for CAGGSSGANVLTF.

DNA for the CDR3: TGCGCCAGCAGCTTGGGACAGTCCTCTGGAAACACCATATATTTT. Encoded protein: CASSLGQSSGNTIYF. The V and J genes are TRBV5-1 and TRBJ1-3; tentatively, D is TRBD1 (5 bases). Trimming took 0 bases from V and 0 from J, leaving 7 bases between them. The CDR3 covers 15 residues. CDR1 is SGHRS, CDR2 YFSETQ, per germline.

Concerning this clone itself: Additional DNA sequences in this sample encode the identical CDR3. CDR3 coding DNA: TGCGCCAGCAGCCTGACAGGGGGAGGATACGAGCAGTACTTC. As protein: CASSLTGGGYEQYF. The chain couples TRBV5-1 to TRBJ2-7; 9 bases fit TRBD1. The CDR3 is made up of 14 amino acids. Germline CDR1 is SGHRS and CDR2 is YFSETQ. After removal of 4 bases from V and 4 bases from J, the junction contained 6 bases not matched to a gene.

The chain recombines TRBV27 with TRBJ2-3; the match to TRBD2 covers 9 bases. The germline CDR1 and CDR2 sequences are MNHEY and SMNVEV (reference sequence). Losses at the gene ends were 4 bases for V and 5 bases for J; bases not matched to a gene: 10. The CDR3 extends over 16 amino acids. The CDR3: CASSSRLAEMVDTQYF. The CDR3 nucleotides are TGTGCCAGCAGTTCTCGACTAGCGGAGATGGTAGATACGCAGTATTTT.

This rearrangement joins TRBV6-5 to TRBJ2-7; TRBD1 matches 7 bases. The J segment lost 11 bases and the V segment lost 6 bases, leaving 13 bases of the junction unmatched. The germline V gene encodes CDR1 MNHEY and CDR2 SVGAGI. The CDR3 has 13 residues. CDR3 nucleotides: TGTGCCAGCAGCCCTTCGGGGACAGCTAAAGAGTACTTC. The encoded protein is CASSPSGTAKEYF.

This rearrangement joins TRBV6-5 to TRBJ2-5; TRBD1 agrees at 7 bases. The better agreement between TRBJ2-7 and the DNA end casts doubt on the J call. Per germline, CDR1 MNHEY and CDR2 SVGAGI. This CDR3 spans 15 amino acids. CDR3 in amino acids: CASSLHRGDPYEQYF. The CDR3, as DNA: TGTGCCAGCAGTTTACACAGGGGAGACCCCTACGAGCAGTACTTC.